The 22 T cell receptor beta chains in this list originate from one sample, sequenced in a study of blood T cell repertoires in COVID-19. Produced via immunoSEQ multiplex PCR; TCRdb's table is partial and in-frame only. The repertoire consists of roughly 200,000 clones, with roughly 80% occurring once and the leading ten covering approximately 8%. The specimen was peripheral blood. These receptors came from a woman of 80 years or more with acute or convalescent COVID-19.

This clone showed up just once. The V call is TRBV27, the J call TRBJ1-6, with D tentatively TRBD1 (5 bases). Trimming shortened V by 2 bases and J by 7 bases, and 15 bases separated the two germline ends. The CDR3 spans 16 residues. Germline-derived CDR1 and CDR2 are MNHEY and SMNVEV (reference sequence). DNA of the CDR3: TGTGCCAGCAGTTTACCACCGCGGGGGGTCAATTCACCCCTCCACTTT. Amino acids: CASSLPPRGVNSPLHF.

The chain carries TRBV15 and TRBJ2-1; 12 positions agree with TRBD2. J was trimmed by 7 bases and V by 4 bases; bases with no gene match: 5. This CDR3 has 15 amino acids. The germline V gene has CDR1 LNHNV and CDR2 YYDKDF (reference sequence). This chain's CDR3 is CATSTRLAGANEQFF. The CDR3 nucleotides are TGTGCCACCAGCACACGACTAGCGGGAGCAAATGAGCAGTTCTTC.

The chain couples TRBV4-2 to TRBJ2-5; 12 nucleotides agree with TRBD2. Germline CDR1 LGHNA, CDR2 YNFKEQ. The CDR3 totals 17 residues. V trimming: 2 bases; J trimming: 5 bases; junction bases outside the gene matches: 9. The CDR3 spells CASSQIASGGAGETQYF. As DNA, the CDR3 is TGTGCCAGCAGCCAAATCGCTAGCGGGGGGGCCGGTGAGACCCAGTACTTC.

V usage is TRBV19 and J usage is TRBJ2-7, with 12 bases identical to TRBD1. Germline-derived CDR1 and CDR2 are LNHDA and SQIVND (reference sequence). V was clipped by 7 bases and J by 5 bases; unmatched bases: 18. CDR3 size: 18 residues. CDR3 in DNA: TGTGCCAGTACCTCCTCCCGAGGGGGGACAGGGGGCTTAGACGAGCAGTACTTC. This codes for CASTSSRGGTGGLDEQYF.

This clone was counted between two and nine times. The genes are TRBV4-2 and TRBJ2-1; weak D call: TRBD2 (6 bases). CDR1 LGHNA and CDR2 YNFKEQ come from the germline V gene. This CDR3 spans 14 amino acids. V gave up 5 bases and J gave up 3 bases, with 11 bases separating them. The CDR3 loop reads CASSSAGGYNEQFF. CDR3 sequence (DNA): TGTGCCAGCAGCTCAGCCGGGGGCTACAATGAGCAGTTCTTC.

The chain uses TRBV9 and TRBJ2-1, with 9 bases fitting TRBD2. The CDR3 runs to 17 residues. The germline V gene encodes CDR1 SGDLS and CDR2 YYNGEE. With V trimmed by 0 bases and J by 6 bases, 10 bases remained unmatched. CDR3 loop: CASSVGTSASATNEQFF. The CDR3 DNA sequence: TGTGCCAGCAGCGTAGGGACTAGCGCGTCGGCCACCAATGAGCAGTTCTTC.

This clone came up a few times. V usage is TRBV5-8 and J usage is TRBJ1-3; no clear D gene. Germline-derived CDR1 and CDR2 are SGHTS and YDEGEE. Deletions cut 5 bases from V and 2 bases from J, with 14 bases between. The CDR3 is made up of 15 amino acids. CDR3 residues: CASSPPGVTGNTIYF. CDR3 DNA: TGTGCCAGCAGTCCTCCGGGAGTAACTGGAAACACCATATATTTT.

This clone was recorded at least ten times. The chain's CDR3 is CASSLAGANEKLFF. The CDR3 nucleotides are TGTGCCAGCAGCTTAGCAGGGGCTAATGAAAAACTGTTTTTT. The chain employs TRBV7-2 and TRBJ1-4; perhaps TRBD1 as D (5 bases). The V gene's germline CDR1 is SGHTA and CDR2 FQGNSA. V gave up 0 bases and J gave up 3 bases, with 5 bases separating them. This CDR3 is 14 amino acids long. Variable domain in full (rest from reference TRBV7-2 and TRBJ1-4): GAGVSQSPSNKVTEKGKDVELRCDPISGHTALYWYRQSLGQGLEFLIYFQGNSAPDKSGLPSDRFSAERTGGSVSTLTIQRTQQEDSAVYLCASSLAGANEKLFFGSGTQLSVL.

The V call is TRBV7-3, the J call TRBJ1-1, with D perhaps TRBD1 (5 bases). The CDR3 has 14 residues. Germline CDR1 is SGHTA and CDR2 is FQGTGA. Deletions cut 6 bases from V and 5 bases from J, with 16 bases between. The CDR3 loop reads CASSPSGGWTEAFF. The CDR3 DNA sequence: TGTGCCAGCAGTCCGTCGGGGGGTTGGACTGAAGCTTTCTTT.

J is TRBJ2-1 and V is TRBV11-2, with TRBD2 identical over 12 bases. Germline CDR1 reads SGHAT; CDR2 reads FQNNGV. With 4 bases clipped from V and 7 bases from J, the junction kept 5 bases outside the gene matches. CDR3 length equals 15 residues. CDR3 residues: CASSSTSGRTNEQFF. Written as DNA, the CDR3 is TGTGCCAGCAGCTCCACTAGCGGGAGGACGAATGAGCAGTTCTTC.

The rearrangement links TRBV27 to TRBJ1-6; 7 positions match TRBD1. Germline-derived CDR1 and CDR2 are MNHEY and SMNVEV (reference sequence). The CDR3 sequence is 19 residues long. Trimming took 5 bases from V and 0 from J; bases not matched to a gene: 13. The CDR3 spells CASSPLLDRPSSYNSPLHF. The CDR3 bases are TGTGCCAGCAGTCCCCTATTGGACAGGCCCAGCTCCTATAATTCACCCCTCCACTTT.

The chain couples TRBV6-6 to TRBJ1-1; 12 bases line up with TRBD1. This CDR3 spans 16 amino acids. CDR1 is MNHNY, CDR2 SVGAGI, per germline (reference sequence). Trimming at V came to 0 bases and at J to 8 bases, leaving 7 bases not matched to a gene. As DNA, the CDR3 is TGTGCCAGCAGTTACTCGGGACAGGGGGCAGCCGGGGAAGCTTTCTTT. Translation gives CASSYSGQGAAGEAFF.

The CDR3 reads CASSPGTSNYEQYF. CDR3 DNA: TGTGCCAGCAGCCCCGGGACATCGAACTACGAGCAGTACTTC. The V and J genes are TRBV14 and TRBJ2-7; a weak D match, TRBD1 (6 bases). The CDR3 consists of 14 residues. The germline CDR1 and CDR2 sequences are SGHDN and FVKESK. V gave up 4 bases and J gave up 3 bases, with 13 bases separating them.

The CDR3 sequence is CASSQEGAGPDTQYF. The CDR3 DNA follows: TGCGCCAGCAGCCAAGAAGGGGCCGGCCCAGATACGCAGTATTTT. The chain joins TRBV4-1 to TRBJ2-3; weak D call: TRBD1 (5 bases). This CDR3 has 15 amino acids. Germline CDR1 reads MGHRA; CDR2 reads YSYEKL. V gave up 0 bases and J gave up 4 bases, with 11 bases separating them.

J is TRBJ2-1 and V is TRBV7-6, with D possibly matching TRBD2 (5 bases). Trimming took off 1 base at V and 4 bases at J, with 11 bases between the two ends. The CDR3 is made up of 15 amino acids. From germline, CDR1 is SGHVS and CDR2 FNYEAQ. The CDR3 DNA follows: TGTGCCAGCAGCTTAGGTGGAGGTGGTTACAATGAGCAGTTCTTC. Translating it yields CASSLGGGGYNEQFF.

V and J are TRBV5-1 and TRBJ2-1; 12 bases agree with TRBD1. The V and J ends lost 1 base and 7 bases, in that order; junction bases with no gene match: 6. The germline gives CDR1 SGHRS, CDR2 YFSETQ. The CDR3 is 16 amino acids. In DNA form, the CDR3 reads TGCGCCAGCAGCTTGCTGGGACAGGGGGCTGAGAATGAGCAGTTCTTC. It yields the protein CASSLLGQGAENEQFF.

The CDR3 nucleotides read TGCGCCAGCAGCTTGTCTGGAGGCCCACAAGAGACCCAGTACTTC. It is translated as CASSLSGGPQETQYF. This chain links TRBV5-1 with TRBJ2-5, with TRBD2 as a possible D gene (5 bases). This CDR3 is built from 15 residues. Per germline, CDR1 SGHRS and CDR2 YFSETQ. Trimming took off 1 base at V and 2 bases at J, with 12 bases between the two ends.

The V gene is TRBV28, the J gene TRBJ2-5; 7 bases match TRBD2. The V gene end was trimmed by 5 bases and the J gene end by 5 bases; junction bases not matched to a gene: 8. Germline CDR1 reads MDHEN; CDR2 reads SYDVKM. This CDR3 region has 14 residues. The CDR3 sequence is CASSPLGGTETQYF. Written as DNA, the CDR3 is TGTGCCAGCAGTCCCCTGGGGGGGACGGAGACCCAGTACTTC.

The CDR3 sequence: CASSFWLSGANVLTF. For the CDR3, the DNA is TGTGCCAGCAGTTTTTGGCTCTCTGGGGCCAACGTCCTGACTTTC. V usage is TRBV27 and J usage is TRBJ2-6; no firm D call. Per the germline V gene, CDR1 is MNHEY and CDR2 is SMNVEV (reference sequence). V shed 3 bases and J shed 0 bases, with 6 bases lying between them. The CDR3 is 15 amino acids.

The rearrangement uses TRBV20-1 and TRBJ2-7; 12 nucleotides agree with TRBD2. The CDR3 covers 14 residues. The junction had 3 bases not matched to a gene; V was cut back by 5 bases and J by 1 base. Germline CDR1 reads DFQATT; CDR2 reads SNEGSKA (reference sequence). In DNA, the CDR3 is TGCAGTGCTCGTGGACTAGCGGGATCCTACGAGCAGTACTTC. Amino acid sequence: CSARGLAGSYEQYF.

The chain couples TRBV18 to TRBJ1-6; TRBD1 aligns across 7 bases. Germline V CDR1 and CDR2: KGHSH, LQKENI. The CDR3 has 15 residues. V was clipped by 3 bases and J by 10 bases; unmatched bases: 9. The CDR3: CASSPQGGEDSPLHF. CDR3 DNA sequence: TGTGCCAGCTCACCTCAGGGGGGAGAGGACTCACCCCTCCACTTT.

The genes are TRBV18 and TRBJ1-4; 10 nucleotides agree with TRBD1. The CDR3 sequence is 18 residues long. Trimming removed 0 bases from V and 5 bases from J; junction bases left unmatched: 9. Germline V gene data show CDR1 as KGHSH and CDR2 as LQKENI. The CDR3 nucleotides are TGTGCCAGCTCACCACCGGTTGGGACAGGGGCACACAATGAAAAACTGTTTTTT. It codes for CASSPPVGTGAHNEKLFF.